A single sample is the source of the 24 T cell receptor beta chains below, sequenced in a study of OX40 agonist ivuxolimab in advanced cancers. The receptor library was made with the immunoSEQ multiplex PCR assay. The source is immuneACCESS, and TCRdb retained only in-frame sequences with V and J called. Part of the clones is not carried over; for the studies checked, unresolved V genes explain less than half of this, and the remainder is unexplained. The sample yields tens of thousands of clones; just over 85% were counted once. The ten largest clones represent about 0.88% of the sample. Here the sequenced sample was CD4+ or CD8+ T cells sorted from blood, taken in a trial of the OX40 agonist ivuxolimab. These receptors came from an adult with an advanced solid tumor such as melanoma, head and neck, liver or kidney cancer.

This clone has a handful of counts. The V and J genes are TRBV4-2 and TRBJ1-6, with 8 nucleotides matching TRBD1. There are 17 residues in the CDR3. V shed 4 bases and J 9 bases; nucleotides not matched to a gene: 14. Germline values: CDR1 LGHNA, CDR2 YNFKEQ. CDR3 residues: CASSRRTGGSMVSPLHF. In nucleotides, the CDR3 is TGTGCCAGCAGCCGTCGAACAGGGGGGTCTATGGTTTCACCCCTCCACTTT.

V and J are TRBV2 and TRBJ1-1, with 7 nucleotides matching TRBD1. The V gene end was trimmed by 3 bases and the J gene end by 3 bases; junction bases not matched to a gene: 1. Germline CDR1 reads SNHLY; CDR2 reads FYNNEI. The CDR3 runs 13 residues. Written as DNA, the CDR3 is TGTGCCAGCAGTGAGGACAGGTACACTGAAGCTTTCTTT. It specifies CASSEDRYTEAFF.

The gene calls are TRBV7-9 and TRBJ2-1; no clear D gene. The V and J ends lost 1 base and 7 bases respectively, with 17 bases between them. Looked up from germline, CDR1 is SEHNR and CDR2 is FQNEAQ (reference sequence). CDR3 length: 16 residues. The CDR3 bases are TGTGCCAGCAGCTTAGTTAGGTGGTTAGTAAAGAATGAGCAGTTCTTC. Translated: CASSLVRWLVKNEQFF.

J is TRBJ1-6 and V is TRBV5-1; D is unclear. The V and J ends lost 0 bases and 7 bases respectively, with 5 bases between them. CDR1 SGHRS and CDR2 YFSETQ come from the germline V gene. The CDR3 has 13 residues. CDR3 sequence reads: CASSLGENSPLHF. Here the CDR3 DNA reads TGCGCCAGCAGCTTGGGGGAGAATTCACCCCTCCACTTT.

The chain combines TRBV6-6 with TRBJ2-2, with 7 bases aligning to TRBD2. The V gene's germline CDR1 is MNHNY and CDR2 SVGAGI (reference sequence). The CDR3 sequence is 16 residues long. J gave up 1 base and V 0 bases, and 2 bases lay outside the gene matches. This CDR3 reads CASSYSSGKNTGELFF. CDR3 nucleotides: TGTGCCAGCAGTTACTCGAGCGGGAAGAACACCGGGGAGCTGTTTTTT.

The DNA of the CDR3 is TGTGCCAGTAGTATAGGTGGAGGGACGGTGTCCTATGGCTACACCTTC. Amino acid sequence: CASSIGGGTVSYGYTF. The chain recombines TRBV19 with TRBJ1-2, with D tentatively TRBD1 (5 bases). Trimming left V 1 base short and J 4 bases short, with 16 bases between. The CDR3 runs to 16 residues. CDR1 LNHDA and CDR2 SQIVND come from the germline V gene (reference sequence). The complete variable domain, with remaining parts taken from reference TRBV19 and TRBJ1-2, reads DGGITQSPKYLFRKEGQNVTLSCEQNLNHDAMYWYRQDPGQGLRLIYYSQIVNDFQKGDIAEGYSVSREKKESFPLTVTSAQKNPTAFYLCASSIGGGTVSYGYTFGSGTRLTVV.

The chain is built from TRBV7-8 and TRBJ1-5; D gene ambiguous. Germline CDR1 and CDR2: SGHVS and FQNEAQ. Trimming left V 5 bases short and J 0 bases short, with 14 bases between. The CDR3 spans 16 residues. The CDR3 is CASSGRLETSNQPQHF. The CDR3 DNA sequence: TGTGCCAGCAGCGGACGATTAGAAACTAGCAATCAGCCCCAGCATTTT. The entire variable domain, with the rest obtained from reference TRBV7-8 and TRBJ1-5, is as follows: GAGVSQSPRYKVAKRGQDVALRCDPISGHVSLFWYQQALGQGPEFLTYFQNEAQLDKSGLPSDRFFAERPEGSVSTLKIQRTQQEDSAVYLCASSGRLETSNQPQHFGDGTRLSIL.

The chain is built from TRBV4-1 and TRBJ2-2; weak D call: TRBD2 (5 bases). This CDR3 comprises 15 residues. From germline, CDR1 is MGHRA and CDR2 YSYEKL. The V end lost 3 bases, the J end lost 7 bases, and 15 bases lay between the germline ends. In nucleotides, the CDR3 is TGCGCCAGCAGCCAGGTCGCCCTCGGAGGCGGGGAGCTGTTTTTT. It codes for CASSQVALGGGELFF.

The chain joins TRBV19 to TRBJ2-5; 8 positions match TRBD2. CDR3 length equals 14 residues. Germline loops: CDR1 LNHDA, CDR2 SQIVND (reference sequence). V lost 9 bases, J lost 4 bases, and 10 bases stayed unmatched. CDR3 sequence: CASGAGGALETQYF. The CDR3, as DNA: TGTGCCAGCGGGGCGGGGGGTGCCTTAGAGACCCAGTACTTC.

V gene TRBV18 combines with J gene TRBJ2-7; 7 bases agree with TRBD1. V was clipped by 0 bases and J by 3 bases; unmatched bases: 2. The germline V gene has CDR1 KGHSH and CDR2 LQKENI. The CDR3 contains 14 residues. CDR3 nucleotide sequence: TGTGCCAGCTCACCACCGGGACAGAACTACGAGCAGTACTTC. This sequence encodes CASSPPGQNYEQYF.

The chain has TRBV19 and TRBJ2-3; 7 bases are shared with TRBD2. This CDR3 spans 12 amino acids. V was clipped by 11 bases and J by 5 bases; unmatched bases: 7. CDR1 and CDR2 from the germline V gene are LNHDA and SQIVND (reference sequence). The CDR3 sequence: CALSPGGDTQYF. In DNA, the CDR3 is TGTGCCCTCAGTCCGGGGGGAGATACGCAGTATTTT.

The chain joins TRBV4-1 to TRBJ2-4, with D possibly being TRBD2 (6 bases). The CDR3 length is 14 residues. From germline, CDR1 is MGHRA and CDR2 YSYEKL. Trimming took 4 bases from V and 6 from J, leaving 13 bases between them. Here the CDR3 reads CASSPPGLPNIQYF. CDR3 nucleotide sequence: TGCGCCAGCAGCCCCCCGGGACTCCCAAACATTCAGTACTTC.

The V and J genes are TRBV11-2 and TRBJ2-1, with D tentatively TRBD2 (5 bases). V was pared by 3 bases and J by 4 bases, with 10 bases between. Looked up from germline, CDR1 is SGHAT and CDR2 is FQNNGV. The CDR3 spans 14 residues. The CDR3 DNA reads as TGTGCCAGCAGCTTCCCCGGGGTTTACAATGAGCAGTTCTTC. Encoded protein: CASSFPGVYNEQFF.

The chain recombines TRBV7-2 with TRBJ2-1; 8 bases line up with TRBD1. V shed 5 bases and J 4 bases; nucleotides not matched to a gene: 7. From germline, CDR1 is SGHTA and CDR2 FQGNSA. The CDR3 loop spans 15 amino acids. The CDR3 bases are TGTGCCAGCAGCCTCGGGACAGGTACTTACAATGAGCAGTTCTTC. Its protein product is CASSLGTGTYNEQFF.

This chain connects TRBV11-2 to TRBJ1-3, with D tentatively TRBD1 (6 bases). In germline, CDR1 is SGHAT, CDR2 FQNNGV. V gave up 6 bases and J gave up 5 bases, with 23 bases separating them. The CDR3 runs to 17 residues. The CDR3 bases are TGTGCCAGCAGACCCCCGGGACGATCAAGGGACAGAAACACCATATATTTT. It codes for CASRPPGRSRDRNTIYF.

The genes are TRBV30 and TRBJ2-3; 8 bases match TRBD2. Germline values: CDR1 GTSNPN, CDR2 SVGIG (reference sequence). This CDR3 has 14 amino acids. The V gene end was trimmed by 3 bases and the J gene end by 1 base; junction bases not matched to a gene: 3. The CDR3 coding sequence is TGTGCCTGGAGGAAACTAGCGGGCACAGATACGCAGTATTTT. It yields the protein CAWRKLAGTDTQYF. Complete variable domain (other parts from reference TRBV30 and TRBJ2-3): SQTIHQWPATLVQPVGSPLSLECTVEGTSNPNLYWYRQAAGRGLQLLFYSVGIGQISSEVPQNLSASRPQDRQFILSSKKLLLSDSGFYLCAWRKLAGTDTQYFGPGTRLTVL.

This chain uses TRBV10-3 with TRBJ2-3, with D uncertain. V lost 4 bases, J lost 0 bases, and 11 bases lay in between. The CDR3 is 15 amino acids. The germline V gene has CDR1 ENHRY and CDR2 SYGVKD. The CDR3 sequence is CAISVNGFSTDTQYF. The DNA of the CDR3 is TGTGCCATCAGTGTAAACGGGTTTAGCACAGATACGCAGTATTTT.

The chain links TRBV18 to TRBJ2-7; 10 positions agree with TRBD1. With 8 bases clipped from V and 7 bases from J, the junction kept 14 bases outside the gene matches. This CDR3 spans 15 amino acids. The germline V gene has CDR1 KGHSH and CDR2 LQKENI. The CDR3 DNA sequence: TGTGCCAGCACCTTCGTACCCGGGACAGGGGTTGAGCAGTACTTC. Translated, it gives CASTFVPGTGVEQYF. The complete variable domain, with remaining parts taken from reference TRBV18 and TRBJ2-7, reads NAGVMQNPRHLVRRRGQEARLRCSPMKGHSHVYWYRQLPEEGLKFMVYLQKENIIDESGMPKERFSAEFPKEGPSILRIQQVVRGDSAAYFCASTFVPGTGVEQYFGPGTRLTVT.

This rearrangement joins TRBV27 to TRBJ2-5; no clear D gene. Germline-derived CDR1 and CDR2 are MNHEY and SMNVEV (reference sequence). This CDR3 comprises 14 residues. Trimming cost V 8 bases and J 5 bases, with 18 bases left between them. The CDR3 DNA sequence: TGTGCCAGCCGAAGACTTGGCTCCGGCGAGACCCAGTACTTC. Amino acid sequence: CASRRLGSGETQYF.

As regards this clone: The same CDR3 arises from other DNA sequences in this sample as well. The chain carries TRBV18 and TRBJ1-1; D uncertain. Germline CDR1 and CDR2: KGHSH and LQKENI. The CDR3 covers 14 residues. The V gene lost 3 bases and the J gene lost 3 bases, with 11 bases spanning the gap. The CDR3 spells CASSPQEGHTEAFF. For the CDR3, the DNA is TGTGCCAGCTCACCGCAAGAGGGCCACACTGAAGCTTTCTTT.

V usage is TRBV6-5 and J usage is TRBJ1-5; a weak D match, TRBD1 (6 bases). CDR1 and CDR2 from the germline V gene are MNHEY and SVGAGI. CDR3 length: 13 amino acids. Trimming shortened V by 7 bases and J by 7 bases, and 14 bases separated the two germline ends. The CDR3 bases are TGTGCCAGCAAAGGGGGAGTAGGACAGCCCCAGCATTTT. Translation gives CASKGGVGQPQHF.

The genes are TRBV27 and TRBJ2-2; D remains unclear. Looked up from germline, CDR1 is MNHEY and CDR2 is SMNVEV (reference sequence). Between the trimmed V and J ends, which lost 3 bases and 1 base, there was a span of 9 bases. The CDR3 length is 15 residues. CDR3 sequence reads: CASSFSRKNTGELFF. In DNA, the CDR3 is TGTGCCAGCAGTTTTTCTAGGAAGAACACCGGGGAGCTGTTTTTT.

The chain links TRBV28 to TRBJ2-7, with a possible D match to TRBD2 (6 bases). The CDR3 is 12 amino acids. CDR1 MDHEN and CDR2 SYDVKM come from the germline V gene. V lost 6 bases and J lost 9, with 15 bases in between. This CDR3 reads CASSRYGGVQYF. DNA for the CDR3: TGTGCCAGCAGCCGCTACGGAGGGGTGCAGTACTTC.

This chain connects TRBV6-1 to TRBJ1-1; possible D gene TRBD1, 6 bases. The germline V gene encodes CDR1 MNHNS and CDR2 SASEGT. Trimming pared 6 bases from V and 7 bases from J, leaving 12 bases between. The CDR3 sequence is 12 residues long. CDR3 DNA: TGTGCCAGCAGGAGGGACATCTTTGAAGCTTTCTTT. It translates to CASRRDIFEAFF.